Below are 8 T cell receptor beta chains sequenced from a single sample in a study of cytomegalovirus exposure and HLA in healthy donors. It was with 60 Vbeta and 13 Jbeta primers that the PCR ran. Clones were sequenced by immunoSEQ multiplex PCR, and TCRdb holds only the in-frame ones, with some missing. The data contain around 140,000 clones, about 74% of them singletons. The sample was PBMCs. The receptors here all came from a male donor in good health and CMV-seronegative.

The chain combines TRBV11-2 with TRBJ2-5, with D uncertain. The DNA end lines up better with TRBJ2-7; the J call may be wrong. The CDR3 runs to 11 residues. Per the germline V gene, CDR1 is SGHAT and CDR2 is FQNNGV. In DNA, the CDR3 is TGTGCCAGCAGCTACTCCTACGAGCAGTACTTC. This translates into CASSYSYEQYF.

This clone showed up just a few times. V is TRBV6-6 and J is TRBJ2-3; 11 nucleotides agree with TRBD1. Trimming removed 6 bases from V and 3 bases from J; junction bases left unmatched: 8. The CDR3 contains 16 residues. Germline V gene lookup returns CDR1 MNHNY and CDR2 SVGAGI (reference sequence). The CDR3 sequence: CASSRGRDRGTDTQYF. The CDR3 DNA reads TGTGCCAGCAGCCGCGGCCGGGACAGGGGGACAGATACGCAGTATTTT.

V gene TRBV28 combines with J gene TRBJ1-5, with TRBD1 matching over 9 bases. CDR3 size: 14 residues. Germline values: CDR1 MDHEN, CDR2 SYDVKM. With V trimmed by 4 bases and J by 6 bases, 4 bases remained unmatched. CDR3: CASSSGQGVQPQHF. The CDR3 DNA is TGTGCCAGCAGTTCGGGACAGGGCGTTCAGCCCCAGCATTTT.

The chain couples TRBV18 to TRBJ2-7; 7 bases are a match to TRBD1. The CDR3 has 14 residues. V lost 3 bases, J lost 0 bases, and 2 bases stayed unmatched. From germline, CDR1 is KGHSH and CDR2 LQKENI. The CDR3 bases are TGTGCCAGCTCACCCACAGGGGACTCCTACGAGCAGTACTTC. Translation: CASSPTGDSYEQYF.

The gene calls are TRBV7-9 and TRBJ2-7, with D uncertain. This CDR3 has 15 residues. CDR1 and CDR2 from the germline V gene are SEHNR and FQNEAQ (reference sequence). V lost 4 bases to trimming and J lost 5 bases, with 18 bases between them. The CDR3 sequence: CASSSSKRAKHEQYF. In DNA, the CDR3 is TGTGCCAGCAGCTCCTCTAAAAGAGCAAAACACGAGCAGTACTTC.

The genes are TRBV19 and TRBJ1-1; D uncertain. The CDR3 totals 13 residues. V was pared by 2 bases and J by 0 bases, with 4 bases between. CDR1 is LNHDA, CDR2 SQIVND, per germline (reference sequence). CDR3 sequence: CASSIPLNTEAFF. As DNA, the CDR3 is TGTGCCAGTAGTATACCTCTGAACACTGAAGCTTTCTTT.

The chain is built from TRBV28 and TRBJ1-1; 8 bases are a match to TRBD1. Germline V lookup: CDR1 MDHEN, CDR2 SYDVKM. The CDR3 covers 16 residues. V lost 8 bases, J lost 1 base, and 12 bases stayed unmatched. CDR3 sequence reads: CASPPPPGQGNTEAFF. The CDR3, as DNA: TGTGCCAGCCCACCGCCGCCCGGACAGGGGAACACTGAAGCTTTCTTT.

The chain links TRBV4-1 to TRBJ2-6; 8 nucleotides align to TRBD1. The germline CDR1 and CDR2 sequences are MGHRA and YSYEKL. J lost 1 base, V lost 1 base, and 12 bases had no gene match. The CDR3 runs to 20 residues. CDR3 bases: TGCGCCAGCAGCCAAGTCGATCCGGACAGGGTTGTATCTGGGGCCAACGTCCTGACTTTC. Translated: CASSQVDPDRVVSGANVLTF.